The 13 T cell receptor beta chains below all came from one sample that was sequenced in a study of shared clonotypes between healthy human individuals. Produced via immunoSEQ multiplex PCR; TCRdb's table is partial and in-frame only. The sample holds roughly 700,000 clones, less than 95% seen once. Sequencing was performed on memory CD8+ T cells from PBMCs. Subset reported: CD45RO+ cells pooled with CCR7-negative TemRA cells. These receptors were taken from a young man in good health. Some clones in this sample may be carry-over from other donors' samples.

The CDR3 DNA reads as TGTGCCTGGAGTTGGGTTGTTTCCTACGAGCAGTACTTC. Encoded protein: CAWSWVVSYEQYF. The chain combines TRBV30 with TRBJ2-7; D unclear. Trimming took off 2 bases at V and 1 base at J, with 9 bases between the two ends. This CDR3 is 13 amino acids long. Germline V gene data show CDR1 as GTSNPN and CDR2 as SVGIG (reference sequence). The variable domain in full, completed from reference TRBV30 and TRBJ2-7, reads SQTIHQWPATLVQPVGSPLSLECTVEGTSNPNLYWYRQAAGRGLQLLFYSVGIGQISSEVPQNLSASRPQDRQFILSSKKLLLSDSGFYLCAWSWVVSYEQYFGPGTRLTVT.

This clone has only one observation. CDR3 in amino acids: CASSLVLGNTEAFF. The CDR3 DNA reads TGTGCCAGCAGTTTAGTTTTAGGGAACACTGAAGCTTTCTTT. This chain connects TRBV28 to TRBJ1-1; no definite D call. CDR1 and CDR2 (germline): MDHEN, SYDVKM. This CDR3 region has 14 residues. Trimming took 2 bases from V and 1 from J, leaving 8 bases between them.

This sequence joins TRBV2 and TRBJ1-4; D is possibly TRBD1 (5 bases). The germline V gene has CDR1 SNHLY and CDR2 FYNNEI. The length of the CDR3 is 17 residues. V shed 5 bases and J shed 2 bases, with 18 bases lying between them. The CDR3 DNA reads as TGTGCCAGCAGTCCCCGTCCAGGGCTGGAGACTAATGAAAAACTGTTTTTT. This sequence encodes CASSPRPGLETNEKLFF.

The chain combines TRBV7-6 with TRBJ2-2, with 7 positions matching TRBD1. The CDR3 runs to 17 residues. Germline V lookup: CDR1 SGHVS, CDR2 FNYEAQ. V trimming: 5 bases; J trimming: 7 bases; junction bases outside the gene matches: 16. This CDR3 reads CASSPRQGGELGGELFF. DNA for the CDR3: TGTGCCAGCAGCCCTAGACAGGGTGGAGAGTTAGGCGGGGAGCTGTTTTTT. The variable domain in full, completed from reference TRBV7-6 and TRBJ2-2, reads GAGVSQSPRYKVTKRGQDVALRCDPISGHVSLYWYRQALGQGPEFLTYFNYEAQQDKSGLPNDRFSAERPEGSISTLTIQRTEQRDSAMYRCASSPRQGGELGGELFFGEGSRLTVL.

This chain links TRBV9 with TRBJ2-2; D remains unclear. The germline V gene encodes CDR1 SGDLS and CDR2 YYNGEE. V lost 4 bases to trimming and J lost 6 bases, with 7 bases between them. The CDR3 totals 12 residues. The CDR3 reads CASSLGSGELFF. The CDR3 coding sequence is TGTGCCAGCAGCTTAGGTTCCGGGGAGCTGTTTTTT.

The V gene is TRBV5-8, the J gene TRBJ2-2; TRBD2 matches 8 bases. V shed 4 bases and J 6 bases; nucleotides not matched to a gene: 11. Germline V CDR1 and CDR2: SGHTS, YDEGEE. The CDR3 has 16 residues. The CDR3 DNA reads TGTGCCAGCAGCAGATACGGGAGGGCCGTTGCCGGGGAGCTGTTTTTT. Translated: CASSRYGRAVAGELFF.

The gene calls are TRBV27 and TRBJ2-2; D could derive from TRBD1 or TRBD2 (5 bases each). The germline gives CDR1 MNHEY, CDR2 SMNVEV (reference sequence). Trimming stripped 1 base from V and 0 bases from J, with 6 bases between. This CDR3 has 15 residues. The CDR3 DNA reads TGTGCCAGCAGTTTATTGGGACCGAACACCGGGGAGCTGTTTTTT. This encodes CASSLLGPNTGELFF.

The CDR3 is CASSPLDRGDNQPQHF. The CDR3 nucleotides are TGTGCCAGCAGTCCATTGGACAGGGGAGACAATCAGCCCCAGCATTTT. The chain recombines TRBV27 with TRBJ1-5; 9 bases map to TRBD1. CDR3 length equals 16 residues. Germline CDR1 reads MNHEY; CDR2 reads SMNVEV (reference sequence). The V and J ends lost 5 bases and 3 bases, in that order; junction bases with no gene match: 8.

In the case of this clone: This specimen includes other DNA sequences encoding the same CDR3. The chain is built from TRBV5-8 and TRBJ2-7; maybe TRBD1 (5 bases). Germline V gene sequence: CDR1 SGHTS, CDR2 YDEGEE. The V end lost 4 bases, the J end lost 1 base, and 9 bases lay between the germline ends. The CDR3 runs 13 residues. CDR3 nucleotide sequence: TGTGCCAGCAGCCTAACAGGTTCCTACGAGCAGTACTTC. Its protein product is CASSLTGSYEQYF.

This chain joins TRBV11-2 and TRBJ2-3; D is unclear. V shed 5 bases and J shed 5 bases, with 8 bases lying between them. The CDR3 has 12 amino acids. Germline CDR1 and CDR2: SGHAT and FQNNGV. The CDR3, as DNA: TGTGCCAGCAGCCCCTACATAGATACGCAGTATTTT. Its translation is CASSPYIDTQYF.

This chain joins TRBV29-1 and TRBJ2-3; 8 bases align to TRBD1. This CDR3 is built from 14 residues. V lost 8 bases to trimming and J lost 4 bases; unmatched junction nucleotides: 11. From germline, CDR1 is SQVTM and CDR2 ANQGSEA. CDR3 loop: CSTPTGEVADTQYF. The CDR3 bases are TGCAGCACCCCGACAGGGGAGGTGGCAGATACGCAGTATTTT.

This clone was seen a single time. V gene TRBV29-1 combines with J gene TRBJ2-5; D gene uncertain. The CDR3 sequence is 14 residues long. From germline, CDR1 is SQVTM and CDR2 ANQGSEA. Trimming took off 7 bases at V and 1 base at J, with 16 bases between the two ends. The CDR3 nucleotides read TGCAGCGCCTTGTATTGGGCAGGCCAAGAGACCCAGTACTTC. Amino acid sequence: CSALYWAGQETQYF.

About this clone itself: The junction departs from the called germline gene at one end, perhaps through a read error. The CDR3 spells CASSFQGYSNQPQHF. The CDR3 DNA follows: TGTGCCAGCAGCTTCCAGGGTTATAGCAATCAGCCCCAGCATTTT. V and J are TRBV5-3 and TRBJ1-5, with D possibly being TRBD1 (5 bases). TRBV5-3 falls under the ORF class, with uncertain function. This CDR3 is 15 amino acids long.